This T cell receptor (beta chain) was obtained from a study of blood T cell repertoires in COVID-19. Overall study: Both acute and convalescent COVID-19 samples were obtained from the United States, Italy and Spain. Sample material is recorded as cDNA or gDNA derived from T cells, B-cell-depleted T cells, or PBMCs.

Per the authors' pipeline: Using reference gene primer amplification, nucleated cell counts were estimated. This table comes from immunoSEQ multiplex PCR, and its TCRdb copy is limited to in-frame clones, with some not included. V and J calls and clone size are given by that table; D and trimming were obtained from the DNA. The data show some 220,000 clones, over 70% seen once. Sequencing was carried out using peripheral blood. This receptor was obtained from a woman in her 70s with acute or convalescent COVID-19.

The CDR3 DNA reads TGTGCCAGCAGCCCTATAGCGGGACAGGGAAATTCACCCCTCCACTTT. Protein: CASSPIAGQGNSPLHF. V and J are TRBV3-1 (or the pseudogene TRBV3-2) and TRBJ1-6, with TRBD1 matching over 9 bases. CDR1 is LGHDT and CDR2 is YNNKEL in the germline V gene (reference sequence). V lost 4 bases, J lost 7 bases, and 8 bases stayed unmatched. This CDR3 has 16 amino acids.